Below are 19 T cell receptor beta chains sequenced from a single sample in a study of Ad26.COV2.S vaccination and SARS-CoV-2 variants. Using immunoSEQ multiplex PCR, the repertoire was profiled, and TCRdb retains in-frame clones only, with some absent. The sample yields hundreds of thousands of clones, 85% to 90% seen once. The treatment is: roughly 18 received Ad26.COV2.S at low or high dose, single or two shots; roughly five received placebo; per-sample allocation not given. Following the first vaccine or placebo injection, samples were taken on day 63. Sample: peripheral blood, taken in a trial of Ad26.COV2.S vaccine versus placebo. Source of these receptors: a person aged 18-65 years who received the Ad26.COV2.S COVID-19 vaccine or a placebo.

The genes are TRBV19 and TRBJ1-2; no firm D call. The V gene's germline CDR1 is LNHDA and CDR2 SQIVND (reference sequence). V gave up 6 bases and J gave up 4 bases, with 12 bases separating them. CDR3 length: 13 residues. The CDR3 is CASSLPGIYGYTF. The CDR3 DNA reads TGTGCCAGTAGCCTCCCGGGGATCTATGGCTACACCTTC.

The V gene is TRBV19, the J gene TRBJ1-5, with D possibly TRBD1 on 6 matching bases. V was pared by 5 bases and J by 1 base, with 12 bases between. Looked up from germline, CDR1 is LNHDA and CDR2 is SQIVND (reference sequence). The CDR3 is 15 residues long. CDR3 region: CASSSGAGSNQPQHF. The CDR3 coding sequence is TGTGCCAGTAGTTCAGGGGCCGGGAGCAATCAGCCCCAGCATTTT.

The chain links TRBV5-6 to TRBJ2-3; no reliable D call. V lost 1 base and J 6 bases, leaving 21 bases between the germline ends. CDR1 SGHDT and CDR2 YYEEEE come from the germline V gene. CDR3 length: 17 residues. This chain's CDR3 is CASSLLGSLAPPDTQYF. CDR3 bases: TGTGCCAGCAGCTTGCTCGGCTCCCTTGCACCGCCTGATACGCAGTATTTT.

This rearrangement joins TRBV6-6 to TRBJ2-1, with no clear D. The CDR3 length is 13 residues. Trimming cost V 2 bases and J 4 bases, with 6 bases left between them. Germline V gene data show CDR1 as MNHNY and CDR2 as SVGAGI (reference sequence). CDR3 nucleotide sequence: TGTGCCAGCAGTTACGAGATTTACAATGAGCAGTTCTTC. Translating gives CASSYEIYNEQFF.

The rearrangement joins TRBV18 to TRBJ2-1, with D tentatively TRBD1 (5 bases). CDR3 length: 16 residues. The ends were cut back, 3 bases at V and 4 bases at J, with 16 bases in the middle. The germline gives CDR1 KGHSH, CDR2 LQKENI. The CDR3 DNA reads as TGTGCCAGCTCACCGATAGGACATCCACCGTACAATGAGCAGTTCTTC. Protein: CASSPIGHPPYNEQFF.

This chain connects TRBV11-1 to TRBJ2-7; 9 nucleotides align to TRBD2. Germline CDR1 SGHAT, CDR2 FQDESV (reference sequence). The CDR3 loop spans 16 amino acids. The ends lost 5 bases at V and 2 bases at J; junction bases unmatched: 10. The CDR3 sequence is CASSANSGGFAYEQYF. DNA of the CDR3: TGTGCCAGCAGCGCCAATAGCGGGGGATTCGCCTACGAGCAGTACTTC.

V is TRBV6-2 or TRBV6-3 and J is TRBJ2-7; TRBD2 matches 14 bases. Trimming at V came to 5 bases and at J to 4 bases, leaving 10 bases not matched to a gene. There are 17 residues in the CDR3. Germline V gene data show CDR1 as MNHEY and CDR2 as SVGEGT. CDR3 protein: CASSRTGTSGSPYEQYV. The CDR3 bases are TGTGCCAGCAGTCGTACCGGGACTAGCGGGAGCCCGTACGAGCAGTACGTC.

This clone was detected only a few times. The rearrangement links TRBV7-9 to TRBJ2-2; 8 bases are a match to TRBD1. Unmatched junction bases numbered 8, after V lost 4 bases and J lost 4 bases. The CDR3 is 16 amino acids. Looked up from germline, CDR1 is SEHNR and CDR2 is FQNEAQ (reference sequence). CDR3 nucleotides: TGTGCCAGCAGCTCCCGGACAGGGTTTGGCACCGGGGAGCTGTTTTTT. This encodes CASSSRTGFGTGELFF. Full variable domain (outside the CDR3, taken from reference TRBV7-9 and TRBJ2-2): DTGVSQNPRHKITKRGQNVTFRCDPISEHNRLYWYRQTLGQGPEFLTYFQNEAQLEKSRLLSDRFSAERPKGSFSTLEIQRTEQGDSAMYLCASSSRTGFGTGELFFGEGSRLTVL.

This chain links TRBV9 with TRBJ1-4; D uncertain. Germline V lookup: CDR1 SGDLS, CDR2 YYNGEE. V was trimmed by 0 bases and J by 6 bases, leaving 3 bases between them. There are 12 residues in the CDR3. The CDR3 region is CASSVGDEKLFF. CDR3 nucleotides: TGTGCCAGCAGCGTAGGGGATGAAAAACTGTTTTTT.

This clone was recorded a few times. The V call is TRBV7-2, the J call TRBJ1-5; 7 bases match TRBD1. This CDR3 comprises 14 residues. Germline CDR1 SGHTA, CDR2 FQGNSA. With V trimmed by 6 bases and J by 7 bases, 9 bases remained unmatched. The CDR3 here is CASSQQGFGQPQHF. For the CDR3, the DNA is TGTGCCAGCAGTCAACAGGGGTTCGGCCAGCCCCAGCATTTT.

The chain employs TRBV5-6 and TRBJ2-7, with 9 positions matching TRBD1. Unmatched junction bases numbered 15, after V lost 3 bases and J lost 2 bases. Germline assignment: CDR1 SGHDT and CDR2 YYEEEE. The CDR3 is 18 residues long. CDR3 in amino acids: CASSSSPGQGPRAYEQYF. In DNA, the CDR3 is TGTGCCAGCAGCTCGAGTCCGGGACAGGGCCCGAGGGCCTACGAGCAGTACTTC.

V and J are TRBV30 and TRBJ1-1, with no clear D. CDR3 length: 12 amino acids. The V end was cut by 0 bases, the J end by 5 bases, with 7 bases between. Germline loops: CDR1 GTSNPN, CDR2 SVGIG (reference sequence). CDR3 loop: CAWSVMRTEAFF. Written as DNA, the CDR3 is TGTGCCTGGAGTGTCATGCGGACTGAAGCTTTCTTT.

The chain couples TRBV5-4 to TRBJ1-6, with TRBD1 matching 7 bases. Losses at the gene ends were 4 bases for V and 10 bases for J; bases not matched to a gene: 8. Germline V gene data show CDR1 as SGHNT and CDR2 as YYREEE (reference sequence). This CDR3 region has 14 residues. CDR3 nucleotide sequence: TGTGCCAGCAGCGACTGGGACAGAGACTCACCCCTCCACTTT. This gives the protein CASSDWDRDSPLHF.

The CDR3 loop is CAISEPLGTPAPGELFF. In DNA form, the CDR3 reads TGTGCCATCAGTGAGCCCCTCGGGACGCCTGCCCCCGGGGAGCTGTTTTTT. This chain links TRBV10-3 with TRBJ2-2; perhaps D is TRBD1 or TRBD2 (5 bases each). This CDR3 comprises 17 residues. Germline V lookup: CDR1 ENHRY, CDR2 SYGVKD. Deletions cut 2 bases from V and 6 bases from J, with 19 bases between.

This rearrangement joins TRBV11-2 to TRBJ1-3; D is unclear. This CDR3 has 12 residues. Trimming stripped 8 bases from V and 0 bases from J, with 5 bases between. Germline CDR1 is SGHAT and CDR2 is FQNNGV. The CDR3 is CASGLSGNTIYF. As DNA, the CDR3 is TGTGCCAGCGGACTCTCTGGAAACACCATATATTTT.

The gene calls are TRBV7-2 and TRBJ1-1, with 7 bases that match TRBD1. Looked up from germline, CDR1 is SGHTA and CDR2 is FQGNSA. V lost 4 bases and J lost 10; bases outside the gene matches: 15. CDR3 length: 15 amino acids. This CDR3 reads CASSSPPRDSGPAFF. CDR3 DNA sequence: TGTGCCAGCAGCTCCCCCCCCAGGGACAGCGGACCAGCTTTCTTT.

The gene calls are TRBV15 and TRBJ1-5, with D uncertain. This CDR3 spans 15 amino acids. CDR1 LNHNV and CDR2 YYDKDF come from the germline V gene (reference sequence). Between the trimmed V and J ends, which lost 5 bases and 0 bases, there was a span of 11 bases. The CDR3: CATSGKQNSNQPQHF. The CDR3 nucleotides read TGTGCCACCAGCGGAAAACAGAATAGCAATCAGCCCCAGCATTTT.

This clone occurred once. This sequence joins TRBV6-5 and TRBJ1-2, with 10 bases matching TRBD1. CDR1 and CDR2 from the germline V gene are MNHEY and SVGAGI. This CDR3 comprises 16 residues. V dropped 4 bases and J dropped 8; count of bases not matched to a gene: 13. The CDR3 region has the DNA TGTGCCAGCAGTTTGGGGGGACAGGGGAAACTTAAGGGCTACACCTTC. Amino acids: CASSLGGQGKLKGYTF.

The chain uses TRBV28 and TRBJ1-2, with TRBD1 matching over 7 bases. The CDR3 extends over 17 amino acids. Germline V gene lookup returns CDR1 MDHEN and CDR2 SYDVKM. The V gene end was trimmed by 4 bases and the J gene end by 3 bases; junction bases not matched to a gene: 14. The CDR3 region is CASSSQNRGPVYYGYTF. CDR3 sequence (DNA): TGTGCCAGCAGTTCTCAGAACAGGGGCCCGGTGTACTATGGCTACACCTTC.